This T cell receptor beta chain derives from a study of tumor-infiltrating lymphocytes in primary liver carcinoma. About the study: Productive TCRbeta reads per sample were roughly 3.5 to 7.13 million, not differing by tissue.

Notes on the study in general: A fraction of only about 7.5-24% of top clones appeared in all five tumor regions.

This clonotype was observed at least ten times. Its antigen remains unidentified. Production of TCR beta cDNA used approximately 0.45 ug total RNA together with a constant-region primer. Library construction for TCR beta comprised three nested multiplex PCR rounds performed with slightly modified ARM-PCR. Each of the first two PCR rounds ran approximately 11 cycles with TRBV1-TRBV30 forward and C-beta reverse primers. TCRdb reprocessed the multiplex PCR reads with MiXCR, giving one entry per CDR3 protein. Here the sample spans 40,000 to 50,000 distinct CDR3 sequences, about 73% being singletons. Both RNA and DNA were isolated together from roughly 20-30 mg of bulk tissue that had not been sorted. Subjects presented with primary liver carcinoma managed by surgical resection. Per the germline V gene, CDR1 is SGHNT and CDR2 is YYREEE (reference sequence). The CDR3 extends over 16 amino acids. With V trimmed by 0 bases and J by 6 bases, 6 bases remained unmatched.

The genes are TRBV5-4 and TRBJ2-1; 10 bases match TRBD2. What was sequenced was liver tumor tissue from sampling region 3. The subset: tumor region T3, left-lateral pole. The clonotype comes from a middle-aged man with primary liver carcinoma and hepatitis B virus infection. The CDR3 loop reads CASSLAGLAGANEQFF. In DNA form, the CDR3 reads TGTGCCAGCAGCTTGGCCGGGCTAGCGGGAGCCAATGAGCAGTTCTTC.